These 21 T cell receptor beta chains came from one sample sequenced in a study of T-cell reconstitution after alpha-beta-depleted transplantation in children. The authors prepared the TCRbeta library with unique molecular identifiers. TCRdb used MiXCR to reprocess the PCR reads, holding one entry per CDR3 protein. The sample yields about 980,000 distinct CDR3 sequences, about 29% seen once. The material was PBMCs, mostly from graft donor cells, obtained 360 days after TCRalphabeta/CD19-depleted stem cell transplant. These receptors all come from a boy in the first two years of life who had a stem cell transplant for SCID, so the T cells may come from the graft donor.

This sequence joins TRBV12-3 or TRBV12-4 and TRBJ2-6; 10 positions agree with TRBD1. This CDR3 is 17 amino acids long. V lost 3 bases and J lost 2; bases outside the gene matches: 4. The DNA of the CDR3 is TGTGCCAGCAGTTTGGGGGACAGGGGAACTGGGGCCAACGTCCTGACTTTC. It is translated as CASSLGDRGTGANVLTF.

This clonotype was detected many times. The genes are TRBV18 and TRBJ1-5; D is undetermined. The CDR3 totals 13 residues. Germline V gene sequence: CDR1 KGHSH, CDR2 LQKENI. Deletions cut 8 bases from V and 4 bases from J, with 12 bases between. The CDR3 coding sequence is TGTGCCAGCAGCCCCGGGCCGAATCAGCCCCAGCATTTT. Translating it yields CASSPGPNQPQHF.

This clonotype was counted only a few times. The V and J genes are TRBV5-5 and TRBJ1-1, with 11 bases matching TRBD1. The CDR3 runs to 16 residues. The V gene's germline CDR1 is SGHKS and CDR2 YYEKEE (reference sequence). The V gene end was trimmed by 4 bases and the J gene end by 7 bases; junction bases not matched to a gene: 12. This CDR3 is CASSPPRPGQGDEAFF. The CDR3, as DNA: TGTGCCAGCAGCCCTCCCCGACCGGGACAGGGGGATGAAGCTTTCTTT.

The chain has TRBV5-1 and TRBJ2-7, with 7 bases that match TRBD2. Germline CDR1 and CDR2: SGHRS and YFSETQ. The CDR3 totals 15 residues. The V gene end was trimmed by 4 bases and the J gene end by 3 bases; junction bases not matched to a gene: 10. CDR3 coding DNA: TGCGCCAGCAGCCCCCTGGCGGGGGACTTCTACGAGCAGTACTTC. It is translated as CASSPLAGDFYEQYF.

The rearrangement joins TRBV12-3 or TRBV12-4 to TRBJ1-5; D gene unclear. This CDR3 comprises 16 residues. V lost 3 bases, J lost 6 bases, and 18 bases lay in between. CDR3 bases: TGTGCCAGCAGTTTGTATGGGAAGGGTGGTGGTCAGCCCCAGCATTTT. It codes for CASSLYGKGGGQPQHF.

The chain uses TRBV18 and TRBJ2-1, with D tentatively TRBD1 (6 bases). Germline V gene data show CDR1 as KGHSH and CDR2 as LQKENI. The CDR3 is 16 amino acids. Between the trimmed V and J ends, which lost 3 bases and 7 bases, there was a span of 19 bases. The CDR3 reads CASSPQGQLRGNEQFF. CDR3 sequence (DNA): TGTGCCAGCTCACCTCAGGGGCAGCTCCGAGGGAATGAGCAGTTCTTC.

This clonotype was seen only a few times. The chain links TRBV12-3 or TRBV12-4 to TRBJ2-2, with 12 nucleotides matching TRBD2. J lost 7 bases, V lost 3 bases, and 6 bases had no gene match. This CDR3 comprises 16 residues. The CDR3 is CASSFSASGGGGELFF. CDR3 DNA sequence: TGTGCCAGCAGTTTTTCGGCTAGCGGGGGGGGCGGGGAGCTGTTTTTT.

This chain links TRBV20-1 with TRBJ2-5, with D tentatively TRBD1 or TRBD2 (5 bases each). V lost 3 bases and J lost 3, with 14 bases in between. The CDR3 spans 14 residues. CDR1 and CDR2 from the germline V gene are DFQATT and SNEGSKA (reference sequence). This CDR3 is CSARLGTSKETQYF. The DNA of the CDR3 is TGCAGTGCTAGGCTCGGGACGTCCAAAGAGACCCAGTACTTC.

The V call is TRBV12-3 or TRBV12-4, the J call TRBJ2-7; D might be TRBD1 (7 bases). The CDR3 length is 14 residues. V shed 3 bases and J shed 6 bases, with 15 bases lying between them. The CDR3 DNA is TGTGCCAGCAGTTTGAGGCAGGGGGGTCGCGAGCAGTACTTC. It codes for CASSLRQGGREQYF.

This clonotype appeared a single time. An end of the junction differs from the germline gene, which may be a read error. The chain employs TRBV2 and TRBJ2-1; 8 positions agree with TRBD1. This CDR3 region has 16 residues. Germline V gene lookup returns CDR1 SNHLY and CDR2 FYNNEI. As DNA, the CDR3 is TGTGCCAGCAGTGTTGCCAGGGCAGGGACAGGAGATGAGGAGTTCTTC. Amino acids: CASSVARAGTGDEEFF.

The gene calls are TRBV25-1 and TRBJ2-7, with TRBD1 matching over 12 bases. This CDR3 has 15 residues. CDR1 MGHDK and CDR2 SYGVNS come from the germline V gene. The J segment lost 5 bases and the V segment lost 5 bases, leaving 7 bases of the junction unmatched. In nucleotides, the CDR3 is TGTGCCAGCAGTCTCTGGGACAGGGGGCGAAACGAGCAGTACTTC. This translates into CASSLWDRGRNEQYF.

This clonotype was observed a few times. V and J are TRBV5-1 and TRBJ1-5; a possible D gene is TRBD1 (5 bases). The CDR3 runs to 15 residues. Germline V gene data show CDR1 as SGHRS and CDR2 as YFSETQ. Trimming cost V 2 bases and J 3 bases, with 12 bases left between them. CDR3 sequence (DNA): TGCGCCAGCAGCTTTGGCGGGGGGAACAATCAGCCCCAGCATTTT. Its protein product is CASSFGGGNNQPQHF.

CDR3 coding DNA: TGTGCCAGCAGCTCCAGTGGGGGGGGTAGCACAGATACGCAGTATTTT. Translated: CASSSSGGGSTDTQYF. This sequence joins TRBV9 and TRBJ2-3; TRBD2 matches at 7 bases. V lost 4 bases to trimming and J lost 0 bases; unmatched junction nucleotides: 8. This CDR3 spans 16 amino acids. Per germline, CDR1 SGDLS and CDR2 YYNGEE.

A few counts support this clonotype. The rearrangement links TRBV12-5 to TRBJ2-3, with D possibly TRBD2 on 5 matching bases. The CDR3 extends over 17 amino acids. With 0 bases removed from V and 2 bases from J, the gap between germline ends came to 15 bases. The V gene's germline CDR1 is LGHNT and CDR2 FRNRAP. This chain's CDR3 is CASGLVATNHFTDTQYF. The CDR3 DNA reads as TGTGCTAGTGGTTTGGTAGCGACTAACCATTTCACAGATACGCAGTATTTT.

V is TRBV4-1 and J is TRBJ2-1; D is perhaps TRBD2 (7 bases). Trimming left V 3 bases short and J 0 bases short, with 9 bases between. The CDR3 runs to 15 residues. Germline CDR1 MGHRA, CDR2 YSYEKL. The CDR3 is CASSHAGASYNEQFF. For the CDR3, the DNA is TGCGCCAGCAGCCACGCGGGGGCCTCCTACAATGAGCAGTTCTTC.

The rearrangement joins TRBV12-3 or TRBV12-4 to TRBJ1-5; 8 bases line up with TRBD1. V lost 5 bases and J lost 4; bases outside the gene matches: 10. There are 16 residues in the CDR3. CDR3 in amino acids: CASSPQGTGDNQPQHF. For the CDR3, the DNA is TGTGCCAGCAGTCCCCAAGGGACAGGCGATAATCAGCCCCAGCATTTT.

The chain employs TRBV4-1 and TRBJ2-7, with 9 nucleotides matching TRBD1. CDR3 size: 20 residues. Germline V lookup: CDR1 MGHRA, CDR2 YSYEKL. The V segment lost 3 bases and the J segment 2 bases; nucleotides outside the gene matches: 20. The CDR3 region has the DNA TGCGCCAGCAGCCACGGTCTTGGTTCGGTCACAGGGGGCGATCCCTACGAGCAGTACTTC. Its protein product is CASSHGLGSVTGGDPYEQYF.

The chain employs TRBV7-2 and TRBJ2-5; D may match TRBD1 or TRBD2 (5 bases each). V was clipped by 1 base and J by 3 bases, with 12 bases between them. The CDR3 is 15 residues long. From germline, CDR1 is SGHTA and CDR2 FQGNSA. CDR3 coding DNA: TGTGCCAGCAGCTTAGTGAGGGGCCGGGAAGAGACCCAGTACTTC. Translating gives CASSLVRGREETQYF.

This clonotype has more than one count but fewer than ten. V gene TRBV9 combines with J gene TRBJ2-7; D is ambiguous. Germline V gene data show CDR1 as SGDLS and CDR2 as YYNGEE. CDR3 length equals 15 residues. The V end was cut by 4 bases, the J end by 1 base, with 15 bases between. The DNA for the CDR3 is TGTGCCAGCAGCCCCAACGGGTTGTCATCCTACGAGCAGTACTTC. Its translation: CASSPNGLSSYEQYF.

This clonotype has a handful of counts. V usage is TRBV5-1 and J usage is TRBJ2-1; 8 bases align to TRBD1. The germline CDR1 and CDR2 sequences are SGHRS and YFSETQ. The CDR3 spans 16 residues. The junction had 7 bases not matched to a gene; V was cut back by 0 bases and J by 5 bases. The CDR3 region has the DNA TGCGCCAGCAGCTTGGATATTTGGACAGGGCACAATGAGCAGTTCTTC. Its protein is CASSLDIWTGHNEQFF.

This clonotype was picked up a small number of times. This sequence joins TRBV20-1 and TRBJ2-3; no clear D gene. With 0 bases removed from V and 5 bases from J, the gap between germline ends came to 15 bases. This CDR3 is 15 amino acids long. Per the germline V gene, CDR1 is DFQATT and CDR2 is SNEGSKA (reference sequence). The CDR3 here is CSARDQFGPGDTQYF. CDR3 nucleotides: TGCAGTGCTAGAGATCAGTTCGGGCCGGGAGATACGCAGTATTTT.